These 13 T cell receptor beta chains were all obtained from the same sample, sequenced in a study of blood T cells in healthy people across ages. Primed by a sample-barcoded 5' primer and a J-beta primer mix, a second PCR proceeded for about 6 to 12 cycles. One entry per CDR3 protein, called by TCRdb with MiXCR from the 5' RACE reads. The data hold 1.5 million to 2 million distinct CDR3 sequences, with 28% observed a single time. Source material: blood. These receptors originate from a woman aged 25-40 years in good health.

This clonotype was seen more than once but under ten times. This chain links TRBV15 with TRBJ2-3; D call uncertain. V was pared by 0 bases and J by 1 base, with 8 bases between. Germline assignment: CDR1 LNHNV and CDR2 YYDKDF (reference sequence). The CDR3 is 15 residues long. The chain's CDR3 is CATSREKQRTDTQYF. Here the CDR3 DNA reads TGTGCCACCAGCAGAGAGAAACAGCGCACAGATACGCAGTATTTT.

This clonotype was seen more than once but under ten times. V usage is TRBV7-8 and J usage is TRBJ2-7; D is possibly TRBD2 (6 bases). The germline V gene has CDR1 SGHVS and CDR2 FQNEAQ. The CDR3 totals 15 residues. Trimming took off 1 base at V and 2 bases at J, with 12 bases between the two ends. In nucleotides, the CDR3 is TGTGCCAGCAGCTTAGGAGGGACTTCCACCTACGAGCAGTACTTC. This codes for CASSLGGTSTYEQYF. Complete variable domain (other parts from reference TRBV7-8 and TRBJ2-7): GAGVSQSPRYKVAKRGQDVALRCDPISGHVSLFWYQQALGQGPEFLTYFQNEAQLDKSGLPSDRFFAERPEGSVSTLKIQRTQQEDSAVYLCASSLGGTSTYEQYFGPGTRLTVT.

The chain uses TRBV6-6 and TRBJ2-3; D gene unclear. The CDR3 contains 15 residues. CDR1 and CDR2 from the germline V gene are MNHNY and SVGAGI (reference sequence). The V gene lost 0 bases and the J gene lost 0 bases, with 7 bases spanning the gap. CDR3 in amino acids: CASSYSLDSTDTQYF. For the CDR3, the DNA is TGTGCCAGCAGTTACTCGCTTGACAGCACAGATACGCAGTATTTT.

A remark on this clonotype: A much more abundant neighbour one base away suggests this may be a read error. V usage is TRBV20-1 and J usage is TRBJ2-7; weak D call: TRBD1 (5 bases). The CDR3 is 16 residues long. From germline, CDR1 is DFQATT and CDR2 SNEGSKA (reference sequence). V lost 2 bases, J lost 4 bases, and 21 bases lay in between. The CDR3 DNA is TGCAGTGCTAGAAGTGGGTACAAAGGGGAAGGGTACGAGCAGTACTTC. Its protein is CSARSGYKGEGYEQYF.

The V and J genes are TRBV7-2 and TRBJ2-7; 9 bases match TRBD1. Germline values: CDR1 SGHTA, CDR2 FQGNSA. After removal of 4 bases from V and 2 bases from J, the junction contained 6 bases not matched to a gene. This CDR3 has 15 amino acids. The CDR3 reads CASSSRTGATYEQYF. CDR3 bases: TGTGCCAGCAGCTCACGGACAGGGGCCACCTACGAGCAGTACTTC.

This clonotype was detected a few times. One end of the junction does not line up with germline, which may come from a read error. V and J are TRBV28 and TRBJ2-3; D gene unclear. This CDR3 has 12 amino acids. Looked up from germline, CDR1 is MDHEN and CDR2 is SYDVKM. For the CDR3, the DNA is TGTGCCAGCAGGTTATCATCAGATACGCAGTATTTT. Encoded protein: CASRLSSDTQYF.

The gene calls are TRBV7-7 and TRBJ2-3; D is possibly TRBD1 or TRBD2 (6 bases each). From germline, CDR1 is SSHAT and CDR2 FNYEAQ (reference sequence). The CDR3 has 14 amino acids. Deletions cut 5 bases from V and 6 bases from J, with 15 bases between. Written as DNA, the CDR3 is TGTGCCAGCAGCGCGGCGAGGGGGGCTGATACGCAGTATTTT. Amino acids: CASSAARGADTQYF.

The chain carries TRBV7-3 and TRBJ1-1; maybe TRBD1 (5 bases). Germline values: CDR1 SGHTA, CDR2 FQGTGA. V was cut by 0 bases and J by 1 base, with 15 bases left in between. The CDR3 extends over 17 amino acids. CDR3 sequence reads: CASSLTPWGGGNTEAFF. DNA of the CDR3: TGTGCCAGCAGCTTAACGCCGTGGGGCGGAGGGAACACTGAAGCTTTCTTT.

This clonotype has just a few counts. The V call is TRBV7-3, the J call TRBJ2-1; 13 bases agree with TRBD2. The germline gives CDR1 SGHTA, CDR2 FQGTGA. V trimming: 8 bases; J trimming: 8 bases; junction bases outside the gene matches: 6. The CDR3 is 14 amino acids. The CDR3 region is CASGTSGGADEQFF. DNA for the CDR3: TGTGCCAGCGGTACTAGCGGGGGGGCCGATGAGCAGTTCTTC.

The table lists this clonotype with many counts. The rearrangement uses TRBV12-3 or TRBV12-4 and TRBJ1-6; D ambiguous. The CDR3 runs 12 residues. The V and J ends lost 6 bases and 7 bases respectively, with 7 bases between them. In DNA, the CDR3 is TGTGCCAGCAGCCACAGAAATTCACCCCTCCACTTT. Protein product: CASSHRNSPLHF.

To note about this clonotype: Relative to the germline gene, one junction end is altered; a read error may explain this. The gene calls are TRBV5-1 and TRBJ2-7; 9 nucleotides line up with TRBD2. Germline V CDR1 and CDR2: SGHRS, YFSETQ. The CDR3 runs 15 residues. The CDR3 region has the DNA TGCGCCGGCAGCTTGGAGCGGGGGGCGTCCTACGAGCAGTACTTC. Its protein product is CAGSLERGASYEQYF.

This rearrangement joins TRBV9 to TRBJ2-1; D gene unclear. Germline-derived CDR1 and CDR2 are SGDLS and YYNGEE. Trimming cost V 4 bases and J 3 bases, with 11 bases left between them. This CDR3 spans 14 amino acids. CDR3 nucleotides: TGTGCCAGCAGCACCCGGACGGGCTACAATGAGCAGTTCTTC. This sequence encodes CASSTRTGYNEQFF. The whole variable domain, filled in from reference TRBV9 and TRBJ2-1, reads DSGVTQTPKHLITATGQRVTLRCSPRSGDLSVYWYQQSLDQGLQFLIQYYNGEERAKGNILERFSAQQFPDLHSELNLSSLELGDSALYFCASSTRTGYNEQFFGPGTRLTVL.

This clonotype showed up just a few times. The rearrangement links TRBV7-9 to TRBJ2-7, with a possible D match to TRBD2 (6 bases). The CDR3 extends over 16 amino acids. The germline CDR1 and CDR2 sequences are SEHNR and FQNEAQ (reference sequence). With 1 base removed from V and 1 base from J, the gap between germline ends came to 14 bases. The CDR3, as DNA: TGTGCCAGCAGCTTAGAGGTGTTGGGGAGGTCCTACGAGCAGTACTTC. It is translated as CASSLEVLGRSYEQYF.